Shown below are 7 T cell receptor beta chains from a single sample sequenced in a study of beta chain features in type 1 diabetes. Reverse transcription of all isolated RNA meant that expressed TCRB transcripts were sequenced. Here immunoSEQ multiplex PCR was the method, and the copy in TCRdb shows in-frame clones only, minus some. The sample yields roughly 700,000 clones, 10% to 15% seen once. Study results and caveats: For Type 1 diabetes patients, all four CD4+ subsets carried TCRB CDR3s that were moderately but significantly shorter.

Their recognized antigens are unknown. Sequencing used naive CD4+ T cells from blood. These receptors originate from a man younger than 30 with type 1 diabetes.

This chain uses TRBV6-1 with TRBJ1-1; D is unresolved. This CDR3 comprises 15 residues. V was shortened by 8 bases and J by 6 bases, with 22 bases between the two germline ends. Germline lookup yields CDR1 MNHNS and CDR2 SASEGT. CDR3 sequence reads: CASGWTERLQPEAFF. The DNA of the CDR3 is TGTGCCAGCGGGTGGACGGAACGCCTGCAGCCTGAAGCTTTCTTT.

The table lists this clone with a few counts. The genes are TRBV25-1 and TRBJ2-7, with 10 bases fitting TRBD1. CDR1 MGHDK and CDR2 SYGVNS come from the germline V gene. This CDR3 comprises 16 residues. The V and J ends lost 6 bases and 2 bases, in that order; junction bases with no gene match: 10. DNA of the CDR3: TGTGCCAGCAGCGCGACTCCGGGACAGGGGACCTACGAGCAGTACTTC. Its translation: CASSATPGQGTYEQYF.

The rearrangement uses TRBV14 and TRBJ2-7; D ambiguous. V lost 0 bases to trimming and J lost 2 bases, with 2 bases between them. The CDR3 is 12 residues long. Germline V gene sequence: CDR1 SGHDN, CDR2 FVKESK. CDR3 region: CASSQEPYEQYF. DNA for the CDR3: TGTGCCAGCAGCCAAGAGCCCTACGAGCAGTACTTC.

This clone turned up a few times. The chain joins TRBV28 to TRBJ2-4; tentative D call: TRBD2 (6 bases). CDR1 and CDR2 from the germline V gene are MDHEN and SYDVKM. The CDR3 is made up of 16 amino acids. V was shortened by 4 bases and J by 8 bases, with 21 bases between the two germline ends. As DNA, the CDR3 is TGTGCCAGCAGTTCCCTAGGGTTGGTCCCGGGGGACATTCAGTACTTC. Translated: CASSSLGLVPGDIQYF.

CDR3 nucleotides: TGCGCCAGCAGGGAGGGGATAGCCAAAAACATTCAGTACTTC. It encodes CASREGIAKNIQYF. The chain couples TRBV5-1 to TRBJ2-4; possible D gene TRBD2, 6 bases. Trimming shortened V by 5 bases and J by 0 bases, and 9 bases separated the two germline ends. This CDR3 comprises 14 residues. Per germline, CDR1 SGHRS and CDR2 YFSETQ.

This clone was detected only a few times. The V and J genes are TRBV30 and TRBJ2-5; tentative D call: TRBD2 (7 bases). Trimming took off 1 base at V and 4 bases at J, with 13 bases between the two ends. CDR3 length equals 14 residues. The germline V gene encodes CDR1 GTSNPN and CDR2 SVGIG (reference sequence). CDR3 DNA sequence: TGTGCCTGGAGTGAGGGGGGGCTTAGAGAGACCCAGTACTTC. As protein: CAWSEGGLRETQYF.

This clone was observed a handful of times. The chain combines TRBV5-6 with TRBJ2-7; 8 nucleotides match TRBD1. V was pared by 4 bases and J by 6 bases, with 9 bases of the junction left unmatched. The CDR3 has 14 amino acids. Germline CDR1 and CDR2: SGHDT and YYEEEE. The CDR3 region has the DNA TGTGCCAGCAGCCGACAGGGGCCTGGAGGCGAGCAGTACTTC. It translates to CASSRQGPGGEQYF.